The rows below give T cell receptor beta chains drawn from one sample of a study of blood T cell repertoires in COVID-19. TCRdb keeps only in-frame clones here, not all; method: immunoSEQ multiplex PCR. The data hold roughly 80,000 clones, with 84% observed a single time. Input material: peripheral blood. The receptor set was obtained from a human donor in a cohort sampled during active COVID-19. Both conserved end residues are part of each CDR3. D genes are given only for firm matches. Expanded clones are given a class, and other clones once, few, many or no size at all.

CDR3aa | CDR3nt | v_gene | abundance | d_gene | j_gene
CASSLRGGSDEQFF | TGTGCCAGCAGCCTCCGGGGGGGCTCGGATGAGCAGTTCTTC | TRBV3-1/TRBV3-2 | - | TRBD2 | TRBJ2-1
CASSFVPTDTQYF | TGTGCCAGCAGCTTCGTTCCGACAGATACGCAGTATTTT | TRBV7-3 | once | - | TRBJ2-3
CASSLSIRGGYHRNQPQHF | TGTGCCAGTAGTTTATCTATAAGAGGGGGCTACCACCGCAATCAGCCCCAGCATTTT | TRBV19 | - | TRBD1 | TRBJ1-5
CASGGPSGGAIRSYEQYF | TGTGCTAGTGGCGGTCCTAGCGGGGGTGCAATACGATCCTACGAGCAGTACTTC | TRBV12-5 | - | TRBD2 | TRBJ2-7
CASSFRTGAHYGYTF | TGTGCCAGCAGCTTCCGAACAGGAGCACACTATGGCTACACCTTC | TRBV5-5 | - | - | TRBJ1-2
CASSLSLRGTDTQYF | TGTGCCAGCAGCTTAAGTCTCAGAGGAACAGATACGCAGTATTTT | TRBV7-3 | - | - | TRBJ2-3
CASSVEGTTSYEQYF | TGTGCCAGTAGTGTTGAGGGAACAACCTCCTACGAGCAGTACTTC | TRBV19 | - | - | TRBJ2-7
CASSLTAGTQHEQYF | TGCGCCAGCAGCTTGACGGCCGGGACACAACACGAGCAGTACTTC | TRBV5-1 | - | - | TRBJ2-7
CAISERGEPGELFF | TGTGCCATCAGTGAGAGGGGCGAGCCCGGGGAGCTGTTTTTT | TRBV10-3 | - | - | TRBJ2-2
CASSLNPTDTQYF | TGTGCCAGCAGTTTAAATCCAACAGATACGCAGTATTTT | TRBV28 | few | - | TRBJ2-3
CAISEPGQSTDTQYF | TGTGCCATCAGTGAACCGGGACAATCCACAGATACGCAGTATTTT | TRBV10-3 | - | - | TRBJ2-3
CASSGGPATREKLFF | TGCGCCAGCAGCGGAGGCCCGGCGACTCGGGAAAAACTGTTTTTT | TRBV5-1 | once | - | TRBJ1-4
CAISDPDRGREQYF | TGTGCCATCAGTGACCCGGACAGGGGGCGCGAGCAGTACTTC | TRBV10-3 | - | TRBD1 | TRBJ2-7
CASSQRTRGQGAETQYF | TGTGCCAGCAGCCAACGTACTAGGGGACAGGGTGCAGAGACCCAGTACTTC | TRBV3-1/TRBV3-2 | - | TRBD1 | TRBJ2-5
CASSPRDREGNQPQHF | TGTGCCAGCTCACCACGGGACAGGGAGGGGAATCAGCCCCAGCATTTT | TRBV18 | - | TRBD1 | TRBJ1-5
CASSLIAPHTTDTQYF | TGTGCCAGCAGCCTGATAGCCCCCCACACCACAGATACGCAGTATTTT | TRBV7-9 | - | - | TRBJ2-3
CASSLGQGFGGYTF | TGTGCCAGCAGCTTAGGACAGGGGTTCGGTGGCTACACCTTC | TRBV7-9 | - | TRBD1 | TRBJ1-2
CASSRQTSGATDTQYF | TGTGCCAGCTCCCGCCAAACTAGCGGGGCCACAGATACGCAGTATTTT | TRBV18 | few | TRBD2 | TRBJ2-3
CASSFGRGPGKLFF | TGTGCCAGCAGCTTCGGGAGGGGACCGGGAAAACTGTTTTTT | TRBV7-9 | - | - | TRBJ1-4
CASSNQGARAKNIQYF | TGTGCCAGCAGCAATCAGGGGGCTCGTGCCAAAAACATTCAGTACTTC | TRBV5-4 | - | TRBD1 | TRBJ2-4